Below are 12 T cell receptor beta chains sequenced from a single sample in a study of T cell responses to AZD1222 COVID-19 vaccine. The repertoire was sequenced with immunoSEQ multiplex PCR; TCRdb's copy has only in-frame clones and lacks some. This table holds 90,000 to 120,000 clones, around nine tenths found once. Sequencing used peripheral blood, obtained on day 0 of AZD1222 vaccination. Source of these receptors: an adult in good health.

This clone was seen only a few times. The chain employs TRBV10-2 and TRBJ1-2; D remains ambiguous. The length of the CDR3 is 18 residues. Trimming pared 0 bases from V and 0 bases from J, leaving 17 bases between. Germline V lookup: CDR1 WSHSY, CDR2 SAAADI. CDR3 sequence reads: CASSESWGESGSNYGYTF. The CDR3 nucleotides are TGCGCCAGCAGTGAGTCTTGGGGAGAGTCAGGTTCTAACTATGGCTACACCTTC.

The chain uses TRBV7-3 and TRBJ1-1; D might be TRBD1 (5 bases). Germline lookup yields CDR1 SGHTA and CDR2 FQGTGA. The CDR3 spans 16 residues. V dropped 0 bases and J dropped 2 bases, with 13 bases sitting between them. CDR3 amino acids: CASSLTPTAFNTEAFF. CDR3 bases: TGTGCCAGCAGCTTAACGCCGACAGCGTTCAACACTGAAGCTTTCTTT.

The chain carries TRBV4-1 and TRBJ1-1; D remains ambiguous. This CDR3 has 14 amino acids. Germline loops: CDR1 MGHRA, CDR2 YSYEKL. The V gene lost 3 bases and the J gene lost 3 bases, with 11 bases spanning the gap. The CDR3 sequence is CASSHPTDYTEAFF. CDR3 DNA: TGCGCCAGCAGCCATCCGACGGACTACACTGAAGCTTTCTTT.

The chain couples TRBV6-5 to TRBJ1-2; tentative D call: TRBD1 (5 bases). CDR1 and CDR2 (germline): MNHEY, SVGAGI. The CDR3 runs to 14 residues. V was trimmed by 2 bases and J by 7 bases, leaving 14 bases between them. The CDR3 coding sequence is TGTGCCAGCAGTTACACCCAAGGGGCCTCTGGCTACACCTTC. Amino acid sequence: CASSYTQGASGYTF.

The chain employs TRBV7-9 and TRBJ1-2; 8 nucleotides align to TRBD1. CDR3 length: 13 amino acids. Per the germline V gene, CDR1 is SEHNR and CDR2 is FQNEAQ (reference sequence). With V trimmed by 5 bases and J by 7 bases, 6 bases remained unmatched. The CDR3 reads CASSLDRVRGYTF. In DNA form, the CDR3 reads TGTGCCAGCAGCCTGGACAGGGTGCGTGGCTACACCTTC.

The chain couples TRBV10-3 to TRBJ2-2; 9 positions match TRBD1. Germline CDR1 reads ENHRY; CDR2 reads SYGVKD. CDR3 size: 15 residues. V trimming: 9 bases; J trimming: 2 bases; junction bases outside the gene matches: 7. The CDR3 here is CAIFPGQGNTGELFF. The CDR3 bases are TGTGCCATTTTTCCGGGACAGGGAAACACCGGGGAGCTGTTTTTT.

The gene calls are TRBV5-5 and TRBJ1-2; no clear D. The CDR3 runs 14 residues. V gave up 1 base and J gave up 0 bases, with 7 bases separating them. In germline, CDR1 is SGHKS, CDR2 YYEKEE (reference sequence). The CDR3 is CASSLSPANYGYTF. The CDR3 coding sequence is TGTGCCAGCAGCTTGTCCCCAGCTAACTATGGCTACACCTTC.

V gene TRBV7-9 combines with J gene TRBJ2-7, with no clear D. The length of the CDR3 is 13 residues. With 2 bases removed from V and 6 bases from J, the gap between germline ends came to 11 bases. Germline assignment: CDR1 SEHNR and CDR2 FQNEAQ (reference sequence). Here the CDR3 reads CASSLLSLGEQYF. The DNA of the CDR3 is TGTGCCAGCAGCTTACTATCTTTGGGCGAGCAGTACTTC.

The rearrangement uses TRBV19 and TRBJ1-1; tentatively, D is TRBD1 (6 bases). Germline loops: CDR1 LNHDA, CDR2 SQIVND (reference sequence). Between the trimmed V and J ends, which lost 2 bases and 1 base, there was a span of 14 bases. The CDR3 covers 16 residues. This CDR3 reads CASSILQEQGNTEAFF. The CDR3 DNA is TGTGCCAGTAGTATACTACAGGAACAGGGGAACACTGAAGCTTTCTTT.

V usage is TRBV4-2 and J usage is TRBJ2-5, with D unresolved. V lost 1 base to trimming and J lost 2 bases, with 14 bases between them. Germline CDR1 is LGHNA and CDR2 is YNFKEQ. CDR3 length equals 16 residues. Here the CDR3 DNA reads TGTGCCAGCAGCCAAGCTAGGCTCGCTGGACAAGAGACCCAGTACTTC. This gives the protein CASSQARLAGQETQYF.

The chain uses TRBV11-3 and TRBJ2-3; 7 nucleotides line up with TRBD1. Germline values: CDR1 SGHNT, CDR2 YENEEA. V gave up 5 bases and J gave up 7 bases; unmatched junction bases: 6. The CDR3 length is 13 residues. CDR3 in amino acids: CASSPNRGHTQYF. The CDR3 DNA follows: TGTGCCAGCAGCCCCAACAGGGGACATACGCAGTATTTT.

The chain couples TRBV7-9 to TRBJ2-7; D unresolved. The V gene lost 5 bases and the J gene lost 5 bases, with 16 bases spanning the gap. The germline gives CDR1 SEHNR, CDR2 FQNEAQ (reference sequence). The CDR3 has 14 amino acids. The CDR3 here is CASSPGPRPDEQYF. CDR3 sequence (DNA): TGTGCCAGCAGCCCCGGCCCCCGGCCAGACGAGCAGTACTTC. The whole variable domain, filled in from reference TRBV7-9 and TRBJ2-7, reads DTGVSQNPRHKITKRGQNVTFRCDPISEHNRLYWYRQTLGQGPEFLTYFQNEAQLEKSRLLSDRFSAERPKGSFSTLEIQRTEQGDSAMYLCASSPGPRPDEQYFGPGTRLTVT.